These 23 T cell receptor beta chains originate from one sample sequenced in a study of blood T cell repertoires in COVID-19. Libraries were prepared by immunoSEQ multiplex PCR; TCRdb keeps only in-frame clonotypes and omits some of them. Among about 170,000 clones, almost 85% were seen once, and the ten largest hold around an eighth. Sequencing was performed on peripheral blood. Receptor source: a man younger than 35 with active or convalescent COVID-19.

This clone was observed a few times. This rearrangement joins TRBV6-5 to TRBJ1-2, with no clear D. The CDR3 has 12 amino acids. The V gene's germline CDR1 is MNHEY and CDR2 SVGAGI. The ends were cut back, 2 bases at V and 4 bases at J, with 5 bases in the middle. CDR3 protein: CASSYGPYGYTF. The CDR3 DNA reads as TGTGCCAGCAGTTACGGGCCCTATGGCTACACCTTC.

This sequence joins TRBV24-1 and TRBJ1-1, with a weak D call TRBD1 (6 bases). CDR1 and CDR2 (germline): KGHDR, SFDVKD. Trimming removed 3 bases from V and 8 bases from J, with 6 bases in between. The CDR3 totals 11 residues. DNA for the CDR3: TGTGCCACCAGTGATGGACAGGAAGCTTTCTTT. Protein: CATSDGQEAFF.

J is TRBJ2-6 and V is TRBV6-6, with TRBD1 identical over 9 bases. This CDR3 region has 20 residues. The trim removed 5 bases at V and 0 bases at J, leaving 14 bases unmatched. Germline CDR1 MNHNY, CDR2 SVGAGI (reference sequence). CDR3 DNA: TGTGCCAGCAGTCCCCACCGCGGGGACAGGGCGTACTCTGGGGCCAACGTCCTGACTTTC. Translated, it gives CASSPHRGDRAYSGANVLTF.

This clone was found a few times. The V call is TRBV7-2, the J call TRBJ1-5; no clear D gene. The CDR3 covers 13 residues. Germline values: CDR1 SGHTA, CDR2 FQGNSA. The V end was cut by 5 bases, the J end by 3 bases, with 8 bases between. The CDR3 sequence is CASSTRNNQPQHF. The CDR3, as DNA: TGTGCCAGCAGCACGCGGAACAATCAGCCCCAGCATTTT.

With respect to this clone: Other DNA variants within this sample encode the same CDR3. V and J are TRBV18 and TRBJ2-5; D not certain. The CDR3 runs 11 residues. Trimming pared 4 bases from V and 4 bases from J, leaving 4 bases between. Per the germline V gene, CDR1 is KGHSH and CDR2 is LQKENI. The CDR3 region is CASSLSETQYF. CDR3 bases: TGTGCCAGCTCACTATCAGAGACCCAGTACTTC.

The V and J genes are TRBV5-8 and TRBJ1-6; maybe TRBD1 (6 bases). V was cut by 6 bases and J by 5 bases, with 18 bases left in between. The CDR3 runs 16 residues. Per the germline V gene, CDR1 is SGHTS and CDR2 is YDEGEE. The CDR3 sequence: CASNPTGIRDNSPLHF. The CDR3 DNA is TGTGCCAGCAACCCTACAGGGATTCGGGATAATTCACCCCTCCACTTT. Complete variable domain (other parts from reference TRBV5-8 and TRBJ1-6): EAGVTQSPTHLIKTRGQQATLRCSPISGHTSVYWYQQALGLGLQFLLWYDEGEERNRGNFPPRFSGRQFPNYSSELNVNALELEDSALYLCASNPTGIRDNSPLHFGNGTRLTVT.

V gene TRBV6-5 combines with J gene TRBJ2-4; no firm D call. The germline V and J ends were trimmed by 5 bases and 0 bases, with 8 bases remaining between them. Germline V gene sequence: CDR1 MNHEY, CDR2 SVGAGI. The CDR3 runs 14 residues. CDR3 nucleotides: TGTGCCAGCAGTCCCACGGGAGCCAAAAACATTCAGTACTTC. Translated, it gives CASSPTGAKNIQYF.

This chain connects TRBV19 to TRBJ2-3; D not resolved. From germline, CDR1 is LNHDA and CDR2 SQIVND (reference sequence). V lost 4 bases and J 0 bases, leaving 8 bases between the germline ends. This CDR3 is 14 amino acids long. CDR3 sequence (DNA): TGTGCCAGTAGTACGCGACTCAGCACAGATACGCAGTATTTT. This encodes CASSTRLSTDTQYF.

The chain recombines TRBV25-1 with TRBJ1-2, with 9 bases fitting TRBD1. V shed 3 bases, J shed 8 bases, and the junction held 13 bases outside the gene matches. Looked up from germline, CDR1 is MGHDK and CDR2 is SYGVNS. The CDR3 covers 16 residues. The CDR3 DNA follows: TGTGCCAGCAGTGACCCCAGACAGGGGGGGAAGATAGGCTACACCTTC. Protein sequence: CASSDPRQGGKIGYTF.

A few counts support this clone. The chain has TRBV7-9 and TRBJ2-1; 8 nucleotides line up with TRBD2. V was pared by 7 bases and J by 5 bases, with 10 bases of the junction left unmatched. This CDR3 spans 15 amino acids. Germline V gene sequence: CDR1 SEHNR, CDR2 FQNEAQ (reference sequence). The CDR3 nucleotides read TGTGCCAGCATCCTTACGGTAGCGGGAAACAATGAGCAGTTCTTC. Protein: CASILTVAGNNEQFF.

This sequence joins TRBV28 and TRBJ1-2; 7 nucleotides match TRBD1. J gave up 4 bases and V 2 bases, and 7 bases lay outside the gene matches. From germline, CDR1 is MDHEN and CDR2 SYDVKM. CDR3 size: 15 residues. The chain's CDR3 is CASSLVWGTAYGYTF. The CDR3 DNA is TGTGCCAGCAGTTTAGTTTGGGGGACAGCCTATGGCTACACCTTC.

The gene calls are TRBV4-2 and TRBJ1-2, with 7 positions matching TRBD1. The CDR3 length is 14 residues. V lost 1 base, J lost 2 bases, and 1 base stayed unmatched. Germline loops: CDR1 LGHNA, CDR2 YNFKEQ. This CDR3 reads CASSQGGGNYGYTF. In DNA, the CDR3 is TGTGCCAGCAGCCAAGGAGGGGGCAACTATGGCTACACCTTC.

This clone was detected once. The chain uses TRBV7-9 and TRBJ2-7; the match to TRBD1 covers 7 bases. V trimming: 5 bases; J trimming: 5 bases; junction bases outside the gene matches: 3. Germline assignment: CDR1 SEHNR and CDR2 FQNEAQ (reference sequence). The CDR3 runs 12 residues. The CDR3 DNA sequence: TGTGCCAGCAGCCTCCAGGGGGACGAGCAGTACTTC. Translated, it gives CASSLQGDEQYF.

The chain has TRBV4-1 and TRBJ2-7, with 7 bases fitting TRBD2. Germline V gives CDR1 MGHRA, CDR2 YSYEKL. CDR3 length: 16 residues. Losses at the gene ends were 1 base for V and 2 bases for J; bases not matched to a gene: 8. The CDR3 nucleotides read TGCGCCAGCAGCCAAGGAGCGACTAGCTCGGCCTACGAGCAGTACTTC. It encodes CASSQGATSSAYEQYF.

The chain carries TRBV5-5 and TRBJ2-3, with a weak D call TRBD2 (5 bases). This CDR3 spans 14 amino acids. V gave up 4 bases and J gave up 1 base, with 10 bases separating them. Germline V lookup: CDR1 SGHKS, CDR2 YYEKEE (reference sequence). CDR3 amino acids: CASSLGGGTDTQYF. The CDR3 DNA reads TGTGCCAGCAGCCTCGGAGGCGGCACAGATACGCAGTATTTT.

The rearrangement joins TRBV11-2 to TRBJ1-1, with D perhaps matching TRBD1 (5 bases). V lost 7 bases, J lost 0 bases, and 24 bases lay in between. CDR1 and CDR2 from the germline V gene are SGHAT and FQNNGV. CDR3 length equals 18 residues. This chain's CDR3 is CASNFQINPRGVNTEAFF. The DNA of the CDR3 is TGTGCCAGCAACTTCCAAATCAACCCCCGGGGGGTGAACACTGAAGCTTTCTTT.

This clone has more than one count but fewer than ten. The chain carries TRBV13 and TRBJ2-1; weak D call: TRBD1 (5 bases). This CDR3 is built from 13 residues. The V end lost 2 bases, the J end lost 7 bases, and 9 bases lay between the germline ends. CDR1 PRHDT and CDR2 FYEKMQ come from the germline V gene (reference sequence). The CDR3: CASSLYDRNEQFF. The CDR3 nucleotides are TGTGCCAGCAGCTTATACGACAGAAATGAGCAGTTCTTC.

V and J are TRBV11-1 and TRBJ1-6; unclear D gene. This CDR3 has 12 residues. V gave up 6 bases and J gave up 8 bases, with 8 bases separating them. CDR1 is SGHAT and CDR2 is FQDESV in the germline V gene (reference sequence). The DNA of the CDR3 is TGTGCCAGCAGTGAGGGTGATTCACCCCTCCACTTT. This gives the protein CASSEGDSPLHF.

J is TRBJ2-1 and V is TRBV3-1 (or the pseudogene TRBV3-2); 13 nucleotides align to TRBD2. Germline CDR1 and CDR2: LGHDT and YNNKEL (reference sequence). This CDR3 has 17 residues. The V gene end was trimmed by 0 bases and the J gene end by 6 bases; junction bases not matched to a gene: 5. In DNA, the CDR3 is TGTGCCAGCAGCCAAGACTCGACTAGCGGGGGGCGCAATGAGCAGTTCTTC. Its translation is CASSQDSTSGGRNEQFF.

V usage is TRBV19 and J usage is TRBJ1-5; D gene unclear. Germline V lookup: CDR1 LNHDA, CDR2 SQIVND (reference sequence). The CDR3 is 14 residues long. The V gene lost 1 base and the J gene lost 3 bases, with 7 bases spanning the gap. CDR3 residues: CASSIGRNNQPQHF. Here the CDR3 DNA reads TGTGCCAGTAGTATAGGGAGGAACAATCAGCCCCAGCATTTT.

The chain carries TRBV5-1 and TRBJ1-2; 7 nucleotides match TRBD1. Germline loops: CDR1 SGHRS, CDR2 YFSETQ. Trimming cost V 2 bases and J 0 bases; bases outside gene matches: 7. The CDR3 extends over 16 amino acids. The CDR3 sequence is CASSLGGTASNYGYTF. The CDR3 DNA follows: TGCGCCAGCAGCTTAGGAGGGACAGCCTCTAACTATGGCTACACCTTC.

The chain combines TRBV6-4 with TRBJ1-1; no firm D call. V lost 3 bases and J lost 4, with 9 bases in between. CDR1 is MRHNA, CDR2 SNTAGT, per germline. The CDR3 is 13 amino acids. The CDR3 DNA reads TGTGCCAGCAGTGAGGAGGGTGGCACTGAAGCTTTCTTT. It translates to CASSEEGGTEAFF.

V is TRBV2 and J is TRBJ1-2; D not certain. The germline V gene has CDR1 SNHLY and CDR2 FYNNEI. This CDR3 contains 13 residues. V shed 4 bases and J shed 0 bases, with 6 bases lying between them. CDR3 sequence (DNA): TGTGCCAGCAGTGTCGGGACTAACTATGGCTACACCTTC. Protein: CASSVGTNYGYTF.